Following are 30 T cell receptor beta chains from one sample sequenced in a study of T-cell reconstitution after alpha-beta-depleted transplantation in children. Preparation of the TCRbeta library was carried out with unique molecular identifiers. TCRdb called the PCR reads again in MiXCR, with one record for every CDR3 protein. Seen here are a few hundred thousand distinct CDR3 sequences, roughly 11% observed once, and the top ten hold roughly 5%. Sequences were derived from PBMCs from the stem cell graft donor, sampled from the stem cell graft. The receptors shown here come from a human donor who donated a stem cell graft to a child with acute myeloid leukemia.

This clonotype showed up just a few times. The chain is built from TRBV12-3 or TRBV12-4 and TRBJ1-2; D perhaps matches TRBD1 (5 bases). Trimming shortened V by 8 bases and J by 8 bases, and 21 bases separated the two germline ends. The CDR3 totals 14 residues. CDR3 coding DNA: TGTGCCAGCGGGGACCCTGGGGCAAGTGGGGGCTACACCTTC. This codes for CASGDPGASGGYTF.

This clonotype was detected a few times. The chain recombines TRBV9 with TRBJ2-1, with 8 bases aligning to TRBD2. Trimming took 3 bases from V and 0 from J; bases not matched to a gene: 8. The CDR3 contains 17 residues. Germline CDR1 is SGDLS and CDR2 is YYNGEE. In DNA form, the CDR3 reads TGTGCCAGCAGCGCGACACGGGGGGGTTACTCCTACAATGAGCAGTTCTTC. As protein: CASSATRGGYSYNEQFF.

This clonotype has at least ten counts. The CDR3 DNA sequence: TGTGCCAGCAGCTGGAGTGAGACCCAGTACTTC. Protein: CASSWSETQYF. The V call is TRBV7-9, the J call TRBJ2-5; D remains ambiguous. The CDR3 covers 11 residues. Trimming removed 4 bases at V and 5 bases at J, with 5 bases between. In germline, CDR1 is SEHNR, CDR2 FQNEAQ (reference sequence).

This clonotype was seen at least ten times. The CDR3 loop reads CALQRGGQETQYF. CDR3 bases: TGTGCCTTACAGAGGGGAGGTCAAGAGACCCAGTACTTC. The rearrangement joins TRBV7-2 to TRBJ2-5; maybe TRBD2 (6 bases). Trimming removed 11 bases at V and 2 bases at J, with 15 bases between. Germline CDR1 SGHTA, CDR2 FQGNSA. The CDR3 spans 13 residues.

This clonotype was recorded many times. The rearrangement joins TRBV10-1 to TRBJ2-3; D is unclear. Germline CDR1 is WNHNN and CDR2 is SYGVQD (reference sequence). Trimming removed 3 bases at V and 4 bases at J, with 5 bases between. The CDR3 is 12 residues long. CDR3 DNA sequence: TGCGCCAGCAGTGAAGGTTCAGATACGCAGTATTTT. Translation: CASSEGSDTQYF.

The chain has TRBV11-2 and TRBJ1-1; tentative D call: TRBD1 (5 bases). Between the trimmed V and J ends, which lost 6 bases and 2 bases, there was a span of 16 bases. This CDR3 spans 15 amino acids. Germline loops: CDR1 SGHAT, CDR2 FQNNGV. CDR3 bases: TGTGCCAGCAGAATACCGGGACTCCGAAACACTGAAGCTTTCTTT. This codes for CASRIPGLRNTEAFF.

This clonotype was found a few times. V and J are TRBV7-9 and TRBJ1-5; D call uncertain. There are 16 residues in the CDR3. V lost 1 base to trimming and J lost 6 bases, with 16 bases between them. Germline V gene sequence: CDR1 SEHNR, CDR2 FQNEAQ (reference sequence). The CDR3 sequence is CASSLGVGKIFQPQHF. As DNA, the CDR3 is TGTGCCAGCAGCTTAGGTGTGGGGAAGATCTTTCAGCCCCAGCATTTT.

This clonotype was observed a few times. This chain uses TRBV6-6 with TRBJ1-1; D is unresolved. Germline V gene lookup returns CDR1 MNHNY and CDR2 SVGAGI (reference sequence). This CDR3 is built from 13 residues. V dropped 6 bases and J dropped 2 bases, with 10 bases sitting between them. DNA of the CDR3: TGTGCCAGCAGCCAGACTGATAACACTGAAGCTTTCTTT. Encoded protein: CASSQTDNTEAFF.

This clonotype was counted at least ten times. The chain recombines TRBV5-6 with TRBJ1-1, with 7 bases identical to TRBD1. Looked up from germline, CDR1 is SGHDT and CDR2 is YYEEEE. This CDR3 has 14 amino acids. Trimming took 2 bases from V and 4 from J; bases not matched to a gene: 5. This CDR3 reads CASSLGQVGTEAFF. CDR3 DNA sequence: TGTGCCAGCAGCTTAGGACAGGTAGGCACTGAAGCTTTCTTT.

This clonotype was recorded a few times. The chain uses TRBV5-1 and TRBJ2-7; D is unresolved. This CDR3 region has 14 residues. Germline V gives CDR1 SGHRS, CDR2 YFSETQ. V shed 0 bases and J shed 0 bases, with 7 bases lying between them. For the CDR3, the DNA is TGCGCCAGCAGCTTGGATTGGAGCTCCTACGAGCAGTACGTC. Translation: CASSLDWSSYEQYV.

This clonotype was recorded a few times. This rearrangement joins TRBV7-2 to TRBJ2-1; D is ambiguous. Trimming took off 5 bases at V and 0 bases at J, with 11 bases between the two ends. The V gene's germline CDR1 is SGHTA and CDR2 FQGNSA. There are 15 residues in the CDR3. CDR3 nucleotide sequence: TGTGCCAGCAGCACAATAAGGAGCTCCTACAATGAGCAGTTCTTC. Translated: CASSTIRSSYNEQFF. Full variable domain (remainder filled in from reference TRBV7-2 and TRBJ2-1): GAGVSQSPSNKVTEKGKDVELRCDPISGHTALYWYRQSLGQGLEFLIYFQGNSAPDKSGLPSDRFSAERTGGSVSTLTIQRTQQEDSAVYLCASSTIRSSYNEQFFGPGTRLTVL.

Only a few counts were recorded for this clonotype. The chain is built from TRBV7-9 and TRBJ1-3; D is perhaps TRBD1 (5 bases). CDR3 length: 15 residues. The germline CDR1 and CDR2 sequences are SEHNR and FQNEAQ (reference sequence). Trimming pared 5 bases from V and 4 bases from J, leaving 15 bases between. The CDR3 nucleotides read TGTGCCAGCAGCGCGGACAAGCTTGCCGGAAACACCATATATTTT. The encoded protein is CASSADKLAGNTIYF. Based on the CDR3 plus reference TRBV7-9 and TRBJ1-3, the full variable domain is DTGVSQNPRHKITKRGQNVTFRCDPISEHNRLYWYRQTLGQGPEFLTYFQNEAQLEKSRLLSDRFSAERPKGSFSTLEIQRTEQGDSAMYLCASSADKLAGNTIYFGEGSWLTVV.

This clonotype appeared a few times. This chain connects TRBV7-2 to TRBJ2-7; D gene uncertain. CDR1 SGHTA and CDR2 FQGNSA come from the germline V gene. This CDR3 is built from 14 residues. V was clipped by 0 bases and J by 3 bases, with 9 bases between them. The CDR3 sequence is CASSLAGMGYEQYF. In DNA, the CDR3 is TGTGCCAGCAGCTTAGCCGGAATGGGCTACGAGCAGTACTTC.

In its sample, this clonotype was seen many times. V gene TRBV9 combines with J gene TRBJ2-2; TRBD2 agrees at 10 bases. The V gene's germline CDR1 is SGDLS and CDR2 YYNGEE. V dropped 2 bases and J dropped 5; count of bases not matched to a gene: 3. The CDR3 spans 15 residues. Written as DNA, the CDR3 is TGTGCCAGCAGCGTCATAGCGGGAGGAACCGGGGAGCTGTTTTTT. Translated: CASSVIAGGTGELFF.

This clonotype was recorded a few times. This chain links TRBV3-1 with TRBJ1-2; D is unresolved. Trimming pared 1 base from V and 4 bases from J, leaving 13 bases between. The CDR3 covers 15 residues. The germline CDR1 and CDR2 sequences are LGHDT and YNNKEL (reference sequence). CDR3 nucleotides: TGTGCCAGCAGCCAAGGCGGGGAATACGGCTATGGCTACACCTTC. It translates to CASSQGGEYGYGYTF.

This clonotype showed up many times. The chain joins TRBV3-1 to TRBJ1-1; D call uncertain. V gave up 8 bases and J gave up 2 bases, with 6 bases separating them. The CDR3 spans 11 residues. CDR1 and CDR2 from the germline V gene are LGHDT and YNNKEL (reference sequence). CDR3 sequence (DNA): TGTGCCAGCCAAGGCAACACTGAAGCTTTCTTT. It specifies CASQGNTEAFF.

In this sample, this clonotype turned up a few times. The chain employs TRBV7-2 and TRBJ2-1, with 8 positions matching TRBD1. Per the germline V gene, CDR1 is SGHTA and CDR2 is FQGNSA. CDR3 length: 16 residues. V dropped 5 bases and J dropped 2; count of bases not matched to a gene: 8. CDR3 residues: CASSPGPGGAYNEQFF. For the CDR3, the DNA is TGTGCCAGCAGCCCCGGACCAGGGGGCGCCTACAATGAGCAGTTCTTC.

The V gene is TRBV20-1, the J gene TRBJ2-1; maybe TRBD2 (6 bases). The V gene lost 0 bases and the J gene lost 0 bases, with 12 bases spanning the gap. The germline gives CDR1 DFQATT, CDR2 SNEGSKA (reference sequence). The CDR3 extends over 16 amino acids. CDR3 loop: CSARDHLGGSYNEQFF. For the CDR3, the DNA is TGCAGTGCTAGAGATCATTTGGGGGGCTCCTACAATGAGCAGTTCTTC.

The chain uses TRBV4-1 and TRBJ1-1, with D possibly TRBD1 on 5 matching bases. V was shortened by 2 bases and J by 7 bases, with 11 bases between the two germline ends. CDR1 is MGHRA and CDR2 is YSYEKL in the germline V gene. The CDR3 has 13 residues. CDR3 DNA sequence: TGCGCCAGCAGCCAAAAATCCGGGGGTGAAGCTTTCTTT. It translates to CASSQKSGGEAFF.

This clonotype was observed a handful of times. In DNA form, the CDR3 reads TGTGCCAGCAGCCCAAGATCCGCTAGCGGGAGTGAGCAGTTCTTC. It translates to CASSPRSASGSEQFF. This chain links TRBV12-3 or TRBV12-4 with TRBJ2-1; TRBD2 agrees at 10 bases. The CDR3 totals 15 residues. The J segment lost 9 bases and the V segment lost 6 bases, leaving 11 bases of the junction unmatched.

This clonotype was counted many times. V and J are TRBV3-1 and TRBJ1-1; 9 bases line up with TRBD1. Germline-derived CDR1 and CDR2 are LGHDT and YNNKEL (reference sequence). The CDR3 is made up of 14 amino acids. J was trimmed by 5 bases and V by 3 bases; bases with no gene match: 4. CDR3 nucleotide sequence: TGTGCCAGCAGCCAGAGGGGACAGGGTACTGAAGCTTTCTTT. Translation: CASSQRGQGTEAFF.

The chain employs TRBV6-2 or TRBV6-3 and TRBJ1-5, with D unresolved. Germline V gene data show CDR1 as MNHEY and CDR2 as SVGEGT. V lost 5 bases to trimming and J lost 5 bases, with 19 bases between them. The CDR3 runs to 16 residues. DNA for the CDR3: TGTGCCAGCAGTCCCCCCTTGCGAGGACGGTATCAGCCCCAGCATTTT. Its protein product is CASSPPLRGRYQPQHF.

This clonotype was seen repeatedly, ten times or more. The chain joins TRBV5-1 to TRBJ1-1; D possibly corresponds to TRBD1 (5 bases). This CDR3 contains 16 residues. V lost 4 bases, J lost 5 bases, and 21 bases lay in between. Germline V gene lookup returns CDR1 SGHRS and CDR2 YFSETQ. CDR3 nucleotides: TGCGCCAGCAGCCCCACTACTTTCGGCGGGGGGACTGAAGCTTTCTTT. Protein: CASSPTTFGGGTEAFF.

The CDR3 is CASSDGAGPSGANVLTF. DNA of the CDR3: TGTGCCAGCAGCGATGGCGCGGGCCCCTCTGGGGCCAACGTCCTGACTTTC. The gene calls are TRBV11-2 and TRBJ2-6; perhaps TRBD2 as D (5 bases). Germline assignment: CDR1 SGHAT and CDR2 FQNNGV. Trimming shortened V by 5 bases and J by 0 bases, and 14 bases separated the two germline ends. CDR3 length equals 17 residues.

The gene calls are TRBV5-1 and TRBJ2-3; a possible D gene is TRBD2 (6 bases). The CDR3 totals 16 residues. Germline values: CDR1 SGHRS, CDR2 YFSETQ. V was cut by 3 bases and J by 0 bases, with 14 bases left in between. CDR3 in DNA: TGCGCCAGCAGCTCGTCTCTAGCGCGGAGCACAGATACGCAGTATTTT. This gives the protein CASSSSLARSTDTQYF.

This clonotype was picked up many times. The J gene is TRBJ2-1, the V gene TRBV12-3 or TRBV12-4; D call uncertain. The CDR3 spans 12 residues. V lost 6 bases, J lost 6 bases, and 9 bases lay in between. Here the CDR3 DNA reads TGTGCCAGCAGCAGCACAATCAATGAGCAGTTCTTC. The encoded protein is CASSSTINEQFF.

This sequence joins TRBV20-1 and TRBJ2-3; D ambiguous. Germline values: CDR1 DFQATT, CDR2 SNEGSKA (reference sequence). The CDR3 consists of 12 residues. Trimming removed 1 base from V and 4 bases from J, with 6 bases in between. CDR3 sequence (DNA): TGCAGTGCTAGAGTACCAGCAGATACGCAGTATTTT. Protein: CSARVPADTQYF.

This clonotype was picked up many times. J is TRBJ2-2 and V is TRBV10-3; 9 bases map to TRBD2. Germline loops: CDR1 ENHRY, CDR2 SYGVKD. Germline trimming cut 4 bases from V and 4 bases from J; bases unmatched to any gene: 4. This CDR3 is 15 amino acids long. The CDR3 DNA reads TGTGCCATCAGTGCTAGCGGGATCGGCACCGGGGAGCTGTTTTTT. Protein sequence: CAISASGIGTGELFF.

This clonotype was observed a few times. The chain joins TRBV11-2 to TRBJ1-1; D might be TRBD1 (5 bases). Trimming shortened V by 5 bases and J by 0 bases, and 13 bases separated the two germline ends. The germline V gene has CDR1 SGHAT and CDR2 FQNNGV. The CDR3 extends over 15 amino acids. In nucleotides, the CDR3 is TGTGCCAGCAGCGCAGGGTTCCCTCTGAACACTGAAGCTTTCTTT. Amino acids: CASSAGFPLNTEAFF.

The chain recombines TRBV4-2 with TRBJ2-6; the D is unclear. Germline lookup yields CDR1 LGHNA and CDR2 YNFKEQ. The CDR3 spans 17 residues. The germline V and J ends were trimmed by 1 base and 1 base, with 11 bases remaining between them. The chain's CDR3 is CASSQVTDKSGANVLTF. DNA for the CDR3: TGTGCCAGCAGCCAAGTGACGGATAAGTCTGGGGCCAACGTCCTGACTTTC.